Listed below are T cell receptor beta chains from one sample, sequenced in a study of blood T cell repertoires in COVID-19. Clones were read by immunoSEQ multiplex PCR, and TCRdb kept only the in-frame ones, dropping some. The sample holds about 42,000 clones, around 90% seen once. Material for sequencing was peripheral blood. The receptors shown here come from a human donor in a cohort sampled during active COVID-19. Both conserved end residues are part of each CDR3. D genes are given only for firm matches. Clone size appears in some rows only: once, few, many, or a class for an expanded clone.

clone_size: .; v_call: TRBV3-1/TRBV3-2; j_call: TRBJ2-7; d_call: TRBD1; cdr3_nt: TGTGCCAGCAGCCAGAGACAGGGGTTGAGGGAGCAGTACTTC; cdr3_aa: CASSQRQGLREQYF
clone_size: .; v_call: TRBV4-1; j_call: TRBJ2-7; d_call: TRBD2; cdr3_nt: TGCGCCAGCAGCCAGGGACTAGCCCCCTACGAGCAGTACTTC; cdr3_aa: CASSQGLAPYEQYF
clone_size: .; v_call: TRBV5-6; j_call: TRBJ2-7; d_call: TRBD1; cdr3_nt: TGTGCCAGCAGCTCAGGGGACAGGGACAGAGAGCAGTACTTC; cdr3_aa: CASSSGDRDREQYF
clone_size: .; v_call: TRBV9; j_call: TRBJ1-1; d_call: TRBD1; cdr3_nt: TGTGCCAGCAGCGGACTGGACAGGAATGCTTTCTTT; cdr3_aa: CASSGLDRNAFF
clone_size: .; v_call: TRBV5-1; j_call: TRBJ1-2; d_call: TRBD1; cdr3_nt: TGCGCCAGCAGCTTGCTGGGGACAGGCCCCTATGGCTACACCTTC; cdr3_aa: CASSLLGTGPYGYTF
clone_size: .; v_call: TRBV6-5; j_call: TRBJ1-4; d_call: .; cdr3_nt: TGTGCCAGCAGTCCCGGGAGGGAGAGCGGGGAAAAACTGTTTTTT; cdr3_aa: CASSPGRESGEKLFF
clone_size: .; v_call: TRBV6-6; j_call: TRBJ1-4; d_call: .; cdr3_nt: TGTGCCAGCAGTTACCCCCCCGGGGGGACGGATGAAAAACTGTTTTTT; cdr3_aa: CASSYPPGGTDEKLFF
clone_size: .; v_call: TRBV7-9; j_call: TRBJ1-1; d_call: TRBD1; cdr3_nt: TGTGCCAGCAGCTTAAACCAGGGGGCGAGGACTGAAGCTTTCTTT; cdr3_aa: CASSLNQGARTEAFF
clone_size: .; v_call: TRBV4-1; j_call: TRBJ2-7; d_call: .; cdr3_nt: TGCGCCAGCAGCCCGGGACATTCCGACTACGAGCAGTACTTC; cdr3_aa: CASSPGHSDYEQYF
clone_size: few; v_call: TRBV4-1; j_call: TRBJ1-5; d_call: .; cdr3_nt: TGCGCCAGCAGCCAGACCCCAGGGGATCAGCCCCAGCATTTT; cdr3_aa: CASSQTPGDQPQHF
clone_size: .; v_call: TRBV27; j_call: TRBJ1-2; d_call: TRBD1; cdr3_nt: TGTGCCAGCAGTTCGGGACAGATGGTAGGCTACACCTTC; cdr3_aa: CASSSGQMVGYTF
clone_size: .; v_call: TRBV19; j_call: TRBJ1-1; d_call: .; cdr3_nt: TGTGCCAGTAGTAGGGGGGGTGCTAACACTGAAGCTTTCTTT; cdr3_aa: CASSRGGANTEAFF
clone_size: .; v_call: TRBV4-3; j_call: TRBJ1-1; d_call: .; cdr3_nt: TGCGCCAGCAGCCAAGATTTGGGCCTGAACACTGAAGCTTTCTTT; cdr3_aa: CASSQDLGLNTEAFF
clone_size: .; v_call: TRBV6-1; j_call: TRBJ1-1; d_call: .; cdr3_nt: TGTGCCAGCAGTGAAGTGGGCGAATATGGGCGACCTTTT; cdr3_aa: CASSEVGEYGRPF
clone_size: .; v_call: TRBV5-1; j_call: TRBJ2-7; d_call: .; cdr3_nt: TGCGCCAGCAGCTTGGTCGACAGGCTAACCTACGAGCAGTACTTC; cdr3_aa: CASSLVDRLTYEQYF
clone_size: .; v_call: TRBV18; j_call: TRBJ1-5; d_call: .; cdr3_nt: TGTGCCAGCTCACTGGGACTGAGCAATCAGCCCCAGCATTTT; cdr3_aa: CASSLGLSNQPQHF
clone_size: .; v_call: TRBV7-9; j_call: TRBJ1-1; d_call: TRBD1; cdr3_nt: TGTGCCAGCAGCTTATCCAACCGGGACAGGGGTTTGAACACTGAAGCTTTCTTT; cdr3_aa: CASSLSNRDRGLNTEAFF
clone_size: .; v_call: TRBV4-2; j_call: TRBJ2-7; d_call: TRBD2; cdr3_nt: TGTGCCAGCAGCCAAGGCGGGGGGCCCTCCTACGAGCAGTACTTC; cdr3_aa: CASSQGGGPSYEQYF
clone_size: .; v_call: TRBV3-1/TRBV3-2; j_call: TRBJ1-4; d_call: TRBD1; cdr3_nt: TGTGCCAGCAGCCAAGATAGGCCAGGGGGATACGAAAAACTGTTTTTT; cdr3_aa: CASSQDRPGGYEKLFF
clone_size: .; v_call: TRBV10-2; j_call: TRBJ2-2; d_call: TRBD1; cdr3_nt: TGCGCCAGCAGTTTACAGGGGGCGAACACCGGGGAGCTGTTTTTT; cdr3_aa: CASSLQGANTGELFF
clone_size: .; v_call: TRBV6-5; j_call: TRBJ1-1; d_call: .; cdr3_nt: TGTGCCAGCAGTTACGATACACAGGTATCCACTGAAGCTTTCTTT; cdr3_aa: CASSYDTQVSTEAFF
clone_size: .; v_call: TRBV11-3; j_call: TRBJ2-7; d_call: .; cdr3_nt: TGTGCCAGCAGCCGTGGGGGGTTCAACGAGCAGTACTTC; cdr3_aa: CASSRGGFNEQYF
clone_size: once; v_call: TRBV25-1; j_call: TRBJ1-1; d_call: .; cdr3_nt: TGTGCCAGCACCGGACGAGGGACTGAAGCTTTCTTT; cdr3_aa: CASTGRGTEAFF
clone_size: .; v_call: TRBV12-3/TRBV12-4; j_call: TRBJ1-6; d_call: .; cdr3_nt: TGTGCCAGCAGCGAGAAGTATAATTCACCCCTCCACTTT; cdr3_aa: CASSEKYNSPLHF